This T cell receptor (beta chain) originates from a study of cytomegalovirus exposure and HLA in healthy donors. Overall study results and limits: TRBV6-2, TRBV6-3 and other indistinguishable V segments were excluded. Analysis was performed later, and it showed HLA-associated TCR beta chains to be more clonally expanded than equally common others. The authors later linked a missense DCLRE1C variant to TCR beta V- and J-gene trimming. Cytomegalovirus status was reportedly diagnosed by the classifier with high sensitivity and specificity.

The CDR3 extends over 12 amino acids. Trimming stripped 3 bases from V and 6 bases from J, with 10 bases between. Germline-derived CDR1 and CDR2 are SGHRS and YFSETQ. The sample holds a few counts of this clone. What it binds is not known. PCR was performed using 60 Vbeta and 13 Jbeta primers. The assay was immunoSEQ multiplex PCR, and TCRdb's table has in-frame clones only and misses some. The repertoire consists of about 52,000 clones, with roughly 50% occurring once and the leading ten covering 12%. Sequenced: PBMCs. The TCR was taken from a human donor in good health. The chain combines TRBV5-1 with TRBJ2-7, with TRBD1 as a possible D gene (6 bases). CDR3 nucleotide sequence: TGCGCCAGCAGCTCAGGACAGCTCGAGCAGTACTTC. This sequence encodes CASSSGQLEQYF.